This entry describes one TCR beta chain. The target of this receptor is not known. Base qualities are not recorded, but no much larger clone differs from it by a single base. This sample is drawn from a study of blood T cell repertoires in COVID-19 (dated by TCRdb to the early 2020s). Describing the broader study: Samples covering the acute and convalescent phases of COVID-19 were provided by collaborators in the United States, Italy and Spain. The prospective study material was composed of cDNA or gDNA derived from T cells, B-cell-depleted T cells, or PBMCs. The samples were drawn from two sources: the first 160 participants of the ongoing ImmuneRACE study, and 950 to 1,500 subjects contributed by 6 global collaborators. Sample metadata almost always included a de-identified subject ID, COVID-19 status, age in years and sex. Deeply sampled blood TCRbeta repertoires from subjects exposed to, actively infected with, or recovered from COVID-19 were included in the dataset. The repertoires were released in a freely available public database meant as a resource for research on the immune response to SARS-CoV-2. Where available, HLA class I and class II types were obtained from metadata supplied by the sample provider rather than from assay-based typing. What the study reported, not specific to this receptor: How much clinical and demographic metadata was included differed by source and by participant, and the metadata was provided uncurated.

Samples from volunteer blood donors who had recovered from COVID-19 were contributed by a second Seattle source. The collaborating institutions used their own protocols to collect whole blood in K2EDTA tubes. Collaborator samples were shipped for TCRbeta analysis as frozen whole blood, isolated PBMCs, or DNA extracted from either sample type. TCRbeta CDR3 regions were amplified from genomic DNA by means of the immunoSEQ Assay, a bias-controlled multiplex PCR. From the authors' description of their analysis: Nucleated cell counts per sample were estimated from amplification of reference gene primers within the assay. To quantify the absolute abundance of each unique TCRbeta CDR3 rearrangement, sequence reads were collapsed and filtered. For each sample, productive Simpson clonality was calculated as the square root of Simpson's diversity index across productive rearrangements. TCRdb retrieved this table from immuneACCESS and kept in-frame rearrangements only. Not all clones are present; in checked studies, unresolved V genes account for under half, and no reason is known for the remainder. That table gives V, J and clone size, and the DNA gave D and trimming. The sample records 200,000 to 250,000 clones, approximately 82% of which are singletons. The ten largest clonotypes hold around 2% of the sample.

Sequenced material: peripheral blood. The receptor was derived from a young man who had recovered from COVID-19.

The nucleotide sequence is TGTGCCAGCTCACCACGGGGGCAGGGGTACTCTGGGGCCAACGTCCTGACTTTC. Its translation is CASSPRGQGYSGANVLTF. Recombination connected TRBV18 to TRBJ2-6; the D gene is perhaps TRBD1, from 6 matching bases. As encoded in the germline V gene, CDR1 is KGHSH while CDR2 is LQKENI. From its cysteine to its phenylalanine, the CDR3 spans 18 amino acids. The DNA shown is the 54-base CDR3, in frame from base 1. The junction carries 13 bases between V and J, which are trimmed by 1 base and 0 bases respectively.